These T cell receptor beta chains were read from a single sample in a study of vaccination effects on CD4 cells after COVID-19. These TCRs are of unknown antigen specificity. Data came from immunoSEQ multiplex PCR; TCRdb stores just in-frame clones and leaves some out. The data hold 40,000 or so clones, with about 75% observed a single time. Sequences were derived from CD4+ T cells from PBMCs cultured with a peptide pool, sampled before COVID-19 vaccination. The receptors derive from a human donor who had a prior SARS-CoV-2 infection. Each CDR3 is given with its conserved first and last residue. The order of the fields is clone size, V gene, J gene, D gene, CDR3 protein, CDR3 DNA. D genes are given only for firm matches. Not every row has a clone size; where given, it reads once, few, many or a size class.

size: -; V: TRBV10-3; J: TRBJ1-2; D: TRBD1; CDR3: CAISESQGGFYGYTF; DNA: TGTGCCATCAGTGAGTCACAAGGGGGCTTTTATGGCTACACCTTC
size: once; V: TRBV19; J: TRBJ2-7; D: -; CDR3: CASSLYRESEEQYF; DNA: TGTGCCAGTAGTTTATACAGGGAATCGGAAGAGCAGTACTTC
size: -; V: TRBV7-3; J: TRBJ2-1; D: TRBD1; CDR3: CASSPRTGGNEQFF; DNA: TGTGCCAGCAGCCCACGGACAGGGGGAAATGAGCAGTTCTTC
size: -; V: TRBV2; J: TRBJ2-7; D: TRBD1; CDR3: CASSQDRAHEQYF; DNA: TGTGCCAGCAGTCAAGACAGGGCCCACGAGCAGTACTTC
size: -; V: TRBV6-5; J: TRBJ2-7; D: TRBD1; CDR3: CASRSGASGGYEQYF; DNA: TGTGCCAGCAGGTCCGGGGCATCAGGGGGCTACGAGCAGTACTTC
size: -; V: TRBV18; J: TRBJ1-2; D: -; CDR3: CASSPERNYGYTF; DNA: TGTGCCAGCTCCCCGGAACGGAACTATGGCTACACCTTC
size: few; V: TRBV15; J: TRBJ1-2; D: -; CDR3: CATSRDLQGTGYTF; DNA: TGTGCCACCAGCAGAGATCTTCAGGGTACTGGCTACACCTTC
size: -; V: TRBV3-1/TRBV3-2; J: TRBJ2-5; D: -; CDR3: CASSQDFLRETQYF; DNA: TGTGCCAGCAGCCAAGATTTTCTGCGTGAGACCCAGTACTTC
size: -; V: TRBV19; J: TRBJ2-2; D: TRBD1; CDR3: CASAEPGTGFTGELFF; DNA: TGTGCCAGCGCGGAACCCGGGACAGGGTTCACCGGGGAGCTGTTTTTT
size: -; V: TRBV5-4; J: TRBJ2-7; D: TRBD2; CDR3: CASSLVAGAPDEQYF; DNA: TGTGCCAGCAGCTTGGTAGCGGGAGCGCCGGACGAGCAGTACTTC
size: -; V: TRBV2; J: TRBJ1-5; D: -; CDR3: CASSGEHNQPQHF; DNA: TGTGCCAGCAGTGGGGAGCATAATCAGCCCCAGCATTTT
size: -; V: TRBV10-3; J: TRBJ1-1; D: -; CDR3: CAITSRGLHTEAFF; DNA: TGTGCCATCACGAGCCGGGGGTTACACACTGAAGCTTTCTTT
size: few; V: TRBV7-2; J: TRBJ1-2; D: -; CDR3: CASSLVFGGAKGYTF; DNA: TGTGCCAGCAGCTTAGTTTTTGGGGGGGCTAAAGGCTACACCTTC
size: -; V: TRBV7-3; J: TRBJ2-1; D: -; CDR3: CASSPSHGYNEQFF; DNA: TGTGCCAGCAGCCCCTCCCATGGATACAATGAGCAGTTCTTC
size: -; V: TRBV11-3; J: TRBJ2-5; D: -; CDR3: CASSFGHGGQETQYF; DNA: TGTGCCAGCAGCTTTGGACATGGCGGACAAGAGACCCAGTACTTC
size: -; V: TRBV2; J: TRBJ2-3; D: TRBD2; CDR3: CASRGTSADTQYF; DNA: TGTGCCTCACGAGGGACTAGCGCAGATACGCAGTATTTT
size: -; V: TRBV21-1; J: TRBJ1-1; D: -; CDR3: CASSKGAGADTEAFF; DNA: TGTGCCAGCAGCAAAGGTGCCGGGGCAGACACTGAAGCTTTCTTT
size: few; V: TRBV5-6; J: TRBJ2-3; D: TRBD1; CDR3: CASSLDRTGTQYF; DNA: TGTGCCAGCAGCTTGGACAGGACAGGTACGCAGTATTTT
size: -; V: TRBV5-6; J: TRBJ1-2; D: TRBD1; CDR3: CASSFGTGSYGYTF; DNA: TGTGCCAGCAGTTTTGGGACAGGGAGCTATGGCTACACCTTC
size: -; V: TRBV10-3; J: TRBJ2-5; D: -; CDR3: CAIRGGQETQYF; DNA: TGTGCCATCCGGGGAGGACAAGAGACCCAGTACTTC
size: -; V: TRBV27; J: TRBJ1-5; D: TRBD1; CDR3: CASRLTGGQPQHF; DNA: TGTGCCAGCAGATTAACAGGGGGCCAGCCCCAGCATTTT
size: -; V: TRBV6-5; J: TRBJ2-7; D: -; CDR3: CATEDSFYEQYF; DNA: TGTGCCACCGAGGACAGTTTCTACGAGCAGTACTTC
size: -; V: TRBV9; J: TRBJ2-1; D: -; CDR3: CASSPQPVAEYNEQFF; DNA: TGTGCCAGCAGCCCGCAGCCCGTGGCGGAATACAATGAGCAGTTCTTC
size: once; V: TRBV4-2; J: TRBJ1-2; D: -; CDR3: CASSQINQGTNYGYTF; DNA: TGTGCCAGCAGCCAGATAAACCAGGGGACAAACTATGGCTACACCTTC
size: -; V: TRBV6-5; J: TRBJ2-5; D: -; CDR3: CASSYSGETQYF; DNA: TGTGCCAGCAGTTACAGTGGTGAGACCCAGTACTTC
size: -; V: TRBV11-2; J: TRBJ2-7; D: TRBD2; CDR3: CASSLAGGPHEQYF; DNA: TGTGCCAGCAGCTTGGCGGGAGGGCCTCACGAGCAGTACTTC
size: -; V: TRBV20-1; J: TRBJ1-1; D: -; CDR3: CSAKGSGRAFF; DNA: TGCAGTGCTAAAGGGAGTGGGAGAGCTTTCTTT
size: -; V: TRBV3-1/TRBV3-2; J: TRBJ1-4; D: -; CDR3: CASSPRTLNLSNEKLFF; DNA: TGTGCCAGCAGCCCTCGGACACTCAACCTTTCTAATGAAAAACTGTTTTTT
size: -; V: TRBV7-9; J: TRBJ2-3; D: TRBD1; CDR3: CASGQDTDTQYF; DNA: TGTGCCAGTGGACAGGACACAGATACGCAGTATTTT
size: -; V: TRBV30; J: TRBJ1-3; D: -; CDR3: CAWQRDVSGNTIYF; DNA: TGTGCCTGGCAAAGGGACGTATCTGGAAACACCATATATTTT
size: -; V: TRBV5-1; J: TRBJ1-1; D: -; CDR3: CASTRGGEGSPEAFF; DNA: TGCGCCAGCACGCGGGGGGGGGAAGGGTCTCCTGAAGCTTTCTTT
size: -; V: TRBV13; J: TRBJ2-1; D: TRBD2; CDR3: CASSLGRGGGEQFF; DNA: TGTGCCAGCAGCTTAGGGCGGGGGGGTGGTGAGCAGTTCTTC
size: -; V: TRBV5-1; J: TRBJ1-6; D: TRBD1; CDR3: CASSVLGGTAAGSPLHF; DNA: TGCGCCAGCAGCGTCTTGGGGGGGACAGCCGCAGGATCACCCCTCCACTTT
size: -; V: TRBV5-5; J: TRBJ2-1; D: -; CDR3: CASSLTAVHSYNEQFF; DNA: TGTGCCAGCAGCTTGACAGCGGTCCACTCCTACAATGAGCAGTTCTTC
size: few; V: TRBV4-3; J: TRBJ2-3; D: -; CDR3: CASSRGDTDTQYF; DNA: TGCGCCAGCAGCAGAGGAGACACAGATACGCAGTATTTT
size: -; V: TRBV6-7; J: TRBJ2-1; D: -; CDR3: CASSYAPNRSYNEQFF; DNA: TGTGCCAGCAGTTACGCCCCTAACAGGTCCTACAATGAGCAGTTCTTC
size: once; V: TRBV5-1; J: TRBJ2-1; D: -; CDR3: CASSTGTGSYNEQFF; DNA: TGCGCCAGCAGTACAGGGACTGGATCCTACAATGAGCAGTTCTTC
size: -; V: TRBV7-3; J: TRBJ2-3; D: TRBD2; CDR3: CASSRGGRSTDTQYF; DNA: TGTGCCAGCAGCCGAGGCGGGAGGTCCACAGATACGCAGTATTTT
size: few; V: TRBV4-2; J: TRBJ1-1; D: -; CDR3: CASSQDRQGRTEAFF; DNA: TGTGCCAGCAGCCAAGATAGGCAGGGAAGGACTGAAGCTTTCTTT
size: once; V: TRBV5-1; J: TRBJ1-5; D: TRBD1; CDR3: CASSLTGGLDQPQHF; DNA: TGCGCCAGCAGCTTAACAGGGGGCCTGGATCAGCCCCAGCATTTT
size: -; V: TRBV2; J: TRBJ2-3; D: TRBD2; CDR3: CASRTPFSGGADTQYF; DNA: TGTGCCAGCAGGACTCCCTTTAGCGGGGGAGCAGATACGCAGTATTTT
size: -; V: TRBV19; J: TRBJ2-2; D: -; CDR3: CASSRADGELFF; DNA: TGTGCCAGTAGTCGCGCTGACGGGGAGCTGTTTTTT
size: -; V: TRBV5-1; J: TRBJ1-3; D: -; CDR3: CASSLGTVGGNTIYF; DNA: TGCGCCAGCAGCTTGGGGACAGTAGGTGGAAACACCATATATTTT